A single sample gave rise to the 3 T cell receptor beta chains below, sequenced in a study of blood T cell repertoires in COVID-19. Sequencing used immunoSEQ multiplex PCR; TCRdb keeps in-frame clones, though not all of them. The repertoire consists of roughly 250,000 clones, with 88% occurring once and the leading ten covering 2.1%. The specimen was peripheral blood. The source of these receptors is a woman aged 40 to 50 who had recovered from COVID-19.

J is TRBJ2-2 and V is TRBV7-2; no clear D gene. This CDR3 has 14 amino acids. From germline, CDR1 is SGHTA and CDR2 FQGNSA. The V end lost 1 base, the J end lost 8 bases, and 11 bases lay between the germline ends. The CDR3 nucleotides are TGTGCCAGCAGCTTAGAGCCTAGAAAGGGGGAGCTGTTTTTT. Translated, it gives CASSLEPRKGELFF.

The chain uses TRBV11-3 and TRBJ2-1; TRBD2 agrees at 9 bases. CDR1 SGHNT and CDR2 YENEEA come from the germline V gene. J gave up 9 bases and V 5 bases, and 2 bases lay outside the gene matches. The CDR3 sequence is 12 residues long. DNA for the CDR3: TGTGCCAGCAGCCCGACTAGCGGTGAGCAGTTCTTC. This encodes CASSPTSGEQFF.

This clone has a single count. V usage is TRBV27 and J usage is TRBJ2-7; D may be TRBD2 (6 bases). Germline CDR1 MNHEY, CDR2 SMNVEV (reference sequence). V dropped 2 bases and J dropped 0 bases, with 14 bases sitting between them. The CDR3 spans 16 residues. The CDR3 loop is CASSLRGGLSSYEQYF. In nucleotides, the CDR3 is TGTGCCAGCAGTTTAAGAGGCGGACTAAGCTCCTACGAGCAGTACTTC.